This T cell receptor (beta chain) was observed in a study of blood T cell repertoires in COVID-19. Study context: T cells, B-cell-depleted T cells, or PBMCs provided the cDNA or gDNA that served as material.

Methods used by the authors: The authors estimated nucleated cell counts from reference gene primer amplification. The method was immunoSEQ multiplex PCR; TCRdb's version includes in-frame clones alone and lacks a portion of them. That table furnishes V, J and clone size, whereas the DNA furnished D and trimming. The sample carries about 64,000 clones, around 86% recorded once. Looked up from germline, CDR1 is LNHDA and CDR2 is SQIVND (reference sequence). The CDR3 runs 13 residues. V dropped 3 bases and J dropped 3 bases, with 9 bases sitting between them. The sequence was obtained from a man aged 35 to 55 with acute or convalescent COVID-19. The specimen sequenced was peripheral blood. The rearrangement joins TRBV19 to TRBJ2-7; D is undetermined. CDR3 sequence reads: CASSMTHSYEQYF. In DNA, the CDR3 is TGTGCCAGTAGTATGACCCACAGCTACGAGCAGTACTTC.